Detailed here is one T cell receptor beta chain. Which antigen it targets is not known. With only one base between it and a far larger clone, this is likely a read error. Additional DNA sequences in this sample encode the identical CDR3. The sample is drawn from a study of shared clonotypes between healthy human individuals (TCRdb year 2020). Study-wide context: The cohort included three men and two women between 18 and 49 years of age. To estimate repertoire size and how much clonotypes are shared between individuals, the study performed deep sequencing of blood TCR repertoires from a few healthy adults. To increase sequencing depth and limit assay-specific biases, TCR repertoire library preparation and sequencing were carried out by different laboratories using diverse techniques. Per donor, leukapheresis produced somewhere between about 0.94 and 9 billion PBMCs.

From the cysteine through the phenylalanine, the CDR3 covers 15 amino acids. CDR3 DNA is the only sequence kept; it has 45 bases, read in frame from the first base. Sequences GTSNPN (CDR1) and SVGIG (CDR2) are obtained from the germline V gene (reference sequence). V is pared back by 3 bases and J by 1 base, with 15 bases lying between the germline termini. Using the deep immunoSEQ assay, TCR CDR3 regions were amplified from genomic DNA by multiplex PCR. Extracted genomic DNA from each cell subset was spread evenly across all wells of several immunoSEQ 96-well plates, with each plate serving as a replicate. For unsorted PBMC, each replicate PCR was loaded with approximately 300 ng genomic DNA, equivalent to some 27,000 T cell genomes. Unsorted PBMC genomic DNA was sequenced across ten immunoSEQ deep assay plates. The purified libraries were quantified using a Qubit 3.0 fluorometer, sized with a Bioanalyzer 2100, and then quantified again using the KAPA Library Quantification kit. A separate single-read 150-cycle Illumina NextSeq 550 flow cell was used to sequence each immunoSEQ 96-well plate. On the study's bioinformatics: Because only junctional sequences without quality scores were contained in the immunoSEQ output, filtering matching that applied to full-length reads could not be performed. To assign V/J genes and CDR3, sequences were annotated against IMGT germline references using PyIR, a Python wrapper for IgBLAST v1.9. Reads were removed for weak V/J assignments (E-value above 1e-6), missing CDR3, stop codons, out-of-frame junctions, or ambiguous translated residues. V3J clonotypes were defined by identical inferred V gene, J gene, and CDR3 amino acid sequence. The percentage overlap between two repertoires was calculated by dividing the number of shared unique clonotypes by the size of the smaller repertoire. RTK rarefaction, the Chao1 estimator, and Recon v2.1 estimates of unobserved clonotypes were used to assess repertoire richness. Entries here come from immuneACCESS through TCRdb and include only in-frame sequences with V and J called. Some clones fail to appear in such tables; in the studies checked, an unresolved V gene covers under half of the shortfall, and the cause of the remainder is unknown. The V and J calls and clone size are taken from that table; D and trimming were inferred from the DNA. This sample comprises some 530,000 clones, about 84% of them detected only once. Jointly, the top ten make up approximately 11% of the sample.

Healthy HIV-negative adults with no recently reported acute infections or vaccinations were included as donors. Every donor was a Caucasian adult residing in Nashville, Tennessee, USA. For unsorted samples, some 90 million PBMCs were counted, and genomic DNA was extracted using the QIAamp DNA Blood Mini kit. After blood collection by leukapheresis, PBMCs were isolated using Ficoll-Histopaque density gradient centrifugation and then cryopreserved in the vapor phase of liquid nitrogen. Study-wide findings and limitations: Pairwise subsampling led to the expectation that sequencing depth would affect the degree of clonotype sharing among donors. Only blood was sampled, and tissue TCR repertoires likely differ from those in blood. Because the study included only a small number of donors, the genetic and exposure-history diversity represented was limited.

Sequencing was performed on PBMCs. The chain employs TRBV30 and TRBJ1-1, with the D gene uncertain. The clonotype was recovered from a woman aged 40 to 49 in good health. Some clones in this sample may be carry-over from other donors' samples. In nucleotide form, the sequence is TGTGCCTGGAGCCTTGGACGGAAAAAGAACACTGAAGCTTTCTTT. Its protein reads: CAWSLGRKKNTEAFF.